The 27 T cell receptor beta chains presented below share a single source sample, sequenced in a study of T cell responses to AZD1222 COVID-19 vaccine. Data came from immunoSEQ multiplex PCR; TCRdb stores just in-frame clones and leaves some out. This table holds 80,000 or so clones, 70% to 90% found once. The sequences come from peripheral blood, collected on day 0 of AZD1222 vaccination. These receptors all come from an adult in good health.

The V gene is TRBV27, the J gene TRBJ2-7; D perhaps matches TRBD1 (5 bases). The V and J ends lost 6 bases and 2 bases respectively, with 11 bases between them. The germline V gene encodes CDR1 MNHEY and CDR2 SMNVEV (reference sequence). The length of the CDR3 is 13 residues. The chain's CDR3 is CASREGEAYEQYF. The DNA for the CDR3 is TGTGCCAGCAGGGAAGGGGAAGCCTACGAGCAGTACTTC.

The rearrangement joins TRBV28 to TRBJ1-1, with D perhaps TRBD1 (5 bases). Deletions cut 3 bases from V and 10 bases from J, with 9 bases between. In germline, CDR1 is MDHEN, CDR2 SYDVKM. The CDR3 totals 11 residues. CDR3 protein: CASSLGRGAFF. DNA for the CDR3: TGTGCCAGCAGTTTGGGGCGTGGAGCTTTCTTT.

The J gene is TRBJ1-1, the V gene TRBV29-1; D unresolved. V was shortened by 3 bases and J by 10 bases, with 21 bases between the two germline ends. The CDR3 has 14 amino acids. Germline V lookup: CDR1 SQVTM, CDR2 ANQGSEA. This CDR3 reads CSVEGRSNALGAFF. As DNA, the CDR3 is TGCAGCGTTGAGGGCAGGTCCAACGCCCTGGGAGCTTTCTTT.

The J gene is TRBJ1-1, the V gene TRBV10-3; 10 positions agree with TRBD1. The germline V gene has CDR1 ENHRY and CDR2 SYGVKD. The CDR3 loop spans 13 amino acids. Trimming took 7 bases from V and 7 from J; bases not matched to a gene: 6. In nucleotides, the CDR3 is TGTGCCATCACAGGAGACAGGGGGCTTGAAGCTTTCTTT. It specifies CAITGDRGLEAFF.

This chain links TRBV7-8 with TRBJ1-5; TRBD1 agrees at 8 bases. The CDR3 spans 19 residues. V gave up 5 bases and J gave up 0 bases; unmatched junction bases: 15. CDR1 and CDR2 (germline): SGHVS, FQNEAQ. CDR3 sequence: CASSTQTGGALYSNQPQHF. DNA for the CDR3: TGTGCCAGCAGCACCCAAACAGGGGGGGCCCTGTATAGCAATCAGCCCCAGCATTTT. The full variable domain, its missing parts supplied by reference TRBV7-8 and TRBJ1-5, is GAGVSQSPRYKVAKRGQDVALRCDPISGHVSLFWYQQALGQGPEFLTYFQNEAQLDKSGLPSDRFFAERPEGSVSTLKIQRTQQEDSAVYLCASSTQTGGALYSNQPQHFGDGTRLSIL.

The chain carries TRBV7-2 and TRBJ2-1, with 10 bases identical to TRBD2. The ends lost 6 bases at V and 9 bases at J; junction bases unmatched: 8. This CDR3 has 14 residues. CDR1 and CDR2 (germline): SGHTA, FQGNSA. The CDR3 loop reads CASSLSGRAFEQFF. Written as DNA, the CDR3 is TGTGCCAGCAGTTTAAGCGGGAGGGCCTTTGAGCAGTTCTTC.

The chain is built from TRBV30 and TRBJ1-1; perhaps TRBD1 as D (6 bases). Per the germline V gene, CDR1 is GTSNPN and CDR2 is SVGIG (reference sequence). The V gene lost 3 bases and the J gene lost 5 bases, with 13 bases spanning the gap. This CDR3 contains 13 residues. Here the CDR3 reads CAWSGDTATEAFF. CDR3 in DNA: TGTGCCTGGAGCGGGGACACGGCGACTGAAGCTTTCTTT.

CDR3 sequence reads: CASSLAPGQGALTYEQYF. CDR3 nucleotides: TGCGCCAGCAGCTTGGCTCCGGGACAGGGGGCACTTACCTACGAGCAGTACTTC. The V call is TRBV5-1, the J call TRBJ2-7; 12 nucleotides agree with TRBD1. The V gene end was trimmed by 0 bases and the J gene end by 2 bases; junction bases not matched to a gene: 9. CDR1 and CDR2 from the germline V gene are SGHRS and YFSETQ. This CDR3 comprises 18 residues.

The V and J genes are TRBV7-2 and TRBJ1-2; D is possibly TRBD1 (5 bases). The CDR3 runs 14 residues. Germline values: CDR1 SGHTA, CDR2 FQGNSA. The V gene lost 5 bases and the J gene lost 2 bases, with 12 bases spanning the gap. DNA of the CDR3: TGTGCCAGCAGCACCCAGGGAGGAAACTATGGCTACACCTTC. As protein: CASSTQGGNYGYTF.

The chain uses TRBV30 and TRBJ2-2; 8 bases line up with TRBD2. The CDR3 contains 18 residues. Germline CDR1 is GTSNPN and CDR2 is SVGIG (reference sequence). Trimming removed 0 bases from V and 3 bases from J; junction bases left unmatched: 12. The CDR3 DNA sequence: TGTGCCTGGAGTGTACGAGTCAGCGGGAGAAGGGACACCGGGGAGCTGTTTTTT. It encodes CAWSVRVSGRRDTGELFF.

The rearrangement joins TRBV19 to TRBJ1-5; 11 bases line up with TRBD1. With 2 bases clipped from V and 9 bases from J, the junction kept 9 bases outside the gene matches. Looked up from germline, CDR1 is LNHDA and CDR2 is SQIVND (reference sequence). The CDR3 spans 16 residues. The DNA for the CDR3 is TGTGCCAGTAGTATAAGGGGACAGGGGGAAAGTTGGCCCCAGCATTTT. As protein: CASSIRGQGESWPQHF.

The genes are TRBV29-1 and TRBJ1-2, with D possibly matching TRBD1 (5 bases). CDR3 length: 14 residues. CDR1 and CDR2 (germline): SQVTM, ANQGSEA. The germline V and J ends were trimmed by 3 bases and 4 bases, with 15 bases remaining between them. The CDR3 loop is CSVEMQGWGYGYTF. The CDR3, as DNA: TGCAGCGTTGAGATGCAGGGATGGGGCTATGGCTACACCTTC.

The J gene is TRBJ2-7, the V gene TRBV18; 11 nucleotides match TRBD1. Germline V gene sequence: CDR1 KGHSH, CDR2 LQKENI. V lost 3 bases to trimming and J lost 3 bases; unmatched junction nucleotides: 4. The CDR3 runs to 15 residues. The CDR3 loop reads CASSPGTGGVYEQYF. CDR3 DNA sequence: TGTGCCAGCTCACCCGGGACAGGGGGTGTCTACGAGCAGTACTTC.

This clone came up once. The J gene is TRBJ1-6, the V gene TRBV9; weak D call: TRBD1 (6 bases). The ends were cut back, 3 bases at V and 10 bases at J, with 20 bases in the middle. The CDR3 is 16 residues long. Germline-derived CDR1 and CDR2 are SGDLS and YYNGEE. Here the CDR3 DNA reads TGTGCCAGCAGCGATCGAACAGGGAATTCTGAATCACCCCTCCACTTT. This codes for CASSDRTGNSESPLHF.

For this clone: The same CDR3 can be traced to other DNA sequences in this sample. The chain recombines TRBV9 with TRBJ1-6; 9 nucleotides match TRBD1. This CDR3 has 14 amino acids. V lost 3 bases to trimming and J lost 7 bases; unmatched junction nucleotides: 2. CDR1 is SGDLS, CDR2 YYNGEE, per germline. CDR3: CASSGQGGNSPLHF. In DNA, the CDR3 is TGTGCCAGCAGCGGACAGGGGGGAAATTCACCCCTCCACTTT.

This chain links TRBV18 with TRBJ1-1; D perhaps matches TRBD1 (6 bases). The CDR3 runs 14 residues. V was cut by 3 bases and J by 0 bases, with 8 bases left in between. CDR1 and CDR2 from the germline V gene are KGHSH and LQKENI. The CDR3 coding sequence is TGTGCCAGCTCACCGGACAGATTGAACACTGAAGCTTTCTTT. Translation gives CASSPDRLNTEAFF. Filled out from reference TRBV18 and TRBJ1-1, the complete variable domain reads NAGVMQNPRHLVRRRGQEARLRCSPMKGHSHVYWYRQLPEEGLKFMVYLQKENIIDESGMPKERFSAEFPKEGPSILRIQQVVRGDSAAYFCASSPDRLNTEAFFGQGTRLTVV.

The V call is TRBV7-2, the J call TRBJ1-6; D gene unclear. The CDR3 loop spans 17 amino acids. V lost 0 bases to trimming and J lost 1 base, with 10 bases between them. Germline V gene data show CDR1 as SGHTA and CDR2 as FQGNSA. The CDR3 coding sequence is TGTGCCAGCAGCTTAGCCACGGGTTCATCCTATAATTCACCCCTCCACTTT. This encodes CASSLATGSSYNSPLHF.

This chain uses TRBV27 with TRBJ1-2; 9 positions agree with TRBD1. CDR1 is MNHEY, CDR2 SMNVEV, per germline (reference sequence). This CDR3 is 18 amino acids long. V dropped 9 bases and J dropped 4; count of bases not matched to a gene: 21. CDR3 amino acids: CASSYVGEGQGIIYGYTF. The CDR3 nucleotides are TGTGCCAGTTCGTACGTAGGGGAGGGACAGGGTATTATCTATGGCTACACCTTC.

The V gene is TRBV5-1, the J gene TRBJ2-1; D unclear. CDR1 and CDR2 from the germline V gene are SGHRS and YFSETQ. The length of the CDR3 is 14 residues. V was clipped by 0 bases and J by 4 bases, with 8 bases between them. The CDR3 DNA is TGCGCCAGCAGCTTGGAGGCTACGTACAATGAGCAGTTCTTC. It translates to CASSLEATYNEQFF.

The rearrangement links TRBV7-9 to TRBJ1-2; no clear D. Deletions cut 4 bases from V and 1 base from J, with 16 bases between. The CDR3 is 16 amino acids. Germline CDR1 is SEHNR and CDR2 is FQNEAQ (reference sequence). In DNA, the CDR3 is TGTGCCAGCAGCTCACAAGAGGGTGCCCTTAACTATGGCTACACCTTC. As protein: CASSSQEGALNYGYTF.

The V and J genes are TRBV5-1 and TRBJ2-2, with D hard to call. Trimming pared 0 bases from V and 4 bases from J, leaving 7 bases between. The CDR3 has 14 amino acids. CDR1 and CDR2 from the germline V gene are SGHRS and YFSETQ. The CDR3 coding sequence is TGCGCCAGCAGCTTGGACAGCCTCACCGGGGAGCTGTTTTTT. Translated: CASSLDSLTGELFF.

This clone has just a few counts. The gene calls are TRBV2 and TRBJ1-5, with D possibly being TRBD1 (5 bases). V dropped 3 bases and J dropped 1 base, with 10 bases sitting between them. Germline loops: CDR1 SNHLY, CDR2 FYNNEI. The CDR3 covers 15 residues. The CDR3 here is CASSDLQASNQPQHF. The CDR3 coding sequence is TGTGCCAGCAGTGACCTACAGGCCAGCAATCAGCCCCAGCATTTT.

The V and J genes are TRBV6-5 and TRBJ1-2, with 7 bases lining up with TRBD1. This CDR3 is built from 13 residues. Germline trimming cut 7 bases from V and 4 bases from J; bases unmatched to any gene: 6. CDR1 and CDR2 (germline): MNHEY, SVGAGI. CDR3 DNA sequence: TGTGCCAGCATCCCGACAGGGACCTATGGCTACACCTTC. This gives the protein CASIPTGTYGYTF.

The chain combines TRBV27 with TRBJ2-7; no clear D. The germline V gene has CDR1 MNHEY and CDR2 SMNVEV (reference sequence). CDR3 length: 15 amino acids. Trimming removed 5 bases at V and 0 bases at J, with 14 bases between. The CDR3 DNA follows: TGTGCCAGCAGTCCCCGGCCCCTGGGCTCCTACGAGCAGTACTTC. It codes for CASSPRPLGSYEQYF.

The V call is TRBV7-8, the J call TRBJ1-5; no clear D gene. CDR1 is SGHVS, CDR2 FQNEAQ, per germline. The V end was cut by 6 bases, the J end by 5 bases, with 11 bases between. This CDR3 is 13 amino acids long. For the CDR3, the DNA is TGTGCCAGCAGTTCGGACCTAGATCAGCCCCAGCATTTT. Protein sequence: CASSSDLDQPQHF.

The genes are TRBV7-9 and TRBJ2-3; D might be TRBD2 (6 bases). This CDR3 is 14 amino acids long. Trimming removed 4 bases at V and 6 bases at J, with 14 bases between. Germline assignment: CDR1 SEHNR and CDR2 FQNEAQ (reference sequence). DNA for the CDR3: TGTGCCAGCAGCTATAGCGGAGGGGCGGATACGCAGTATTTT. Residues: CASSYSGGADTQYF.

This clone was seen just once. The chain couples TRBV12-3 or TRBV12-4 to TRBJ1-5; D gene uncertain. The CDR3 is made up of 13 amino acids. V was cut by 3 bases and J by 5 bases, with 8 bases left in between. Here the CDR3 reads CASSLRIDQPQHF. The DNA for the CDR3 is TGTGCCAGCAGTTTGAGGATTGATCAGCCCCAGCATTTT.